These T cell receptor beta chains were read from a single sample in a study of PD-1 blockade in classical Hodgkin lymphoma. The data were produced by immunoSEQ multiplex PCR, yet TCRdb's version contains in-frame clones alone and is incomplete. The sample yields approximately 5,000 clones, approximately 66% seen once. Material: peripheral blood mononuclear cells (PBMCs), obtained before the second cycle of nivolumab. The source of these receptors is a human donor with classical Hodgkin lymphoma. Both conserved end residues are part of each CDR3. A D gene is named only where the DNA matches it firmly. The size field is filled for only some rows; it gives once, few, many or a size class.

TRBJ1-4	TRBD1	18	TRBV2	.	CASSARGQGSAANEKLFF	TGTGCCAGCAGCGCAAGGGGACAGGGGAGCGCAGCTAATGAAAAACTGTTTTTT
TRBJ2-2	TRBD1	15	TRBV19	.	CASSTTGTGTGELFF	TGTGCCAGTAGTACGACCGGGACAGGGACCGGGGAGCTGTTTTTT
TRBJ1-4	TRBD1	16	TRBV4-2	.	CASSQGGQLTNEKLFF	TGTGCCAGCAGCCAAGGGGGACAGCTAACTAATGAAAAACTGTTTTTT
TRBJ1-2	.	13	TRBV9	few	CASSTGGDGGYTF	TGTGCCAGCAGTACTGGGGGTGACGGTGGCTACACCTTC
TRBJ1-2	.	13	TRBV2	once	CASRRLPGDGYTF	TGTGCCAGCAGAAGGCTCCCAGGGGATGGCTACACCTTC
TRBJ1-4	TRBD1	15	TRBV11-2	.	CASSYGRQGNEKLFF	TGTGCCAGCAGCTACGGGAGACAGGGGAACGAAAAACTGTTTTTT
TRBJ2-7	TRBD1	15	TRBV10-3	medium-sized	CAISELGQGVNEQYF	TGTGCCATCAGTGAGTTGGGACAGGGGGTCAACGAGCAGTACTTC
TRBJ1-5	.	12	TRBV7-6	.	CASSKQDQPQHF	TGTGCCAGCAGCAAACAAGATCAGCCCCAGCATTTT
TRBJ1-2	TRBD1	16	TRBV28	.	CASSSPTGTGGEGYTF	TGTGCCAGCAGTTCCCCGACCGGGACAGGGGGCGAGGGCTACACCTTC
TRBJ2-5	TRBD2	13	TRBV30	few	CAWSIAGANTQYF	TGTGCCTGGAGCATAGCGGGAGCTAATACCCAGTACTTC
TRBJ2-1	.	12	TRBV6-1	.	CASRPSAHEQFF	TGTGCCAGCCGGCCTAGCGCCCATGAGCAGTTCTTC
TRBJ2-7	TRBD1	14	TRBV5-8	few	CASELPGQGAEQYF	TGTGCCAGCGAACTTCCGGGACAGGGGGCTGAGCAGTACTTC
TRBJ1-6	TRBD1	16	TRBV5-4	once	CASSPGQGAQNSPLHF	TGTGCCAGCAGCCCGGGACAGGGGGCGCAGAATTCACCCCTCCACTTT
TRBJ2-5	TRBD1	14	TRBV11-1	once	CASSSGTGKETQYF	TGTGCCAGCAGCTCTGGGACAGGGAAAGAGACCCAGTACTTC
TRBJ2-1	.	15	TRBV4-2	.	CASSQEQGPLNEQFF	TGTGCCAGCAGCCAAGAGCAGGGCCCCCTTAATGAGCAGTTCTTC
TRBJ2-2	TRBD2	18	TRBV7-9	.	CASSEALAGGANTGELFF	TGTGCCAGCAGTGAAGCACTAGCGGGAGGCGCGAACACCGGGGAGCTGTTTTTT
TRBJ2-7	.	13	TRBV19	.	CASSISSSSEKYF	TGTGCCAGTAGTATAAGTTCGAGCAGCGAGAAGTACTTC
TRBJ2-1	.	11	TRBV5-4	.	CASSLNNEQFF	TGTGCCAGCAGCTTGAACAATGAGCAGTTCTTC
TRBJ2-6	.	16	TRBV27	once	CASKMAGDSGANVLTF	TGTGCCAGCAAAATGGCAGGAGACTCTGGGGCCAACGTCCTGACTTTC
TRBJ2-7	.	13	TRBV6-6	.	CASSYSHDYEQYF	TGTGCCAGCAGTTACTCGCATGACTACGAGCAGTACTTC
TRBJ2-2	TRBD1	19	TRBV7-9	.	CASSFSGTGAFANTGELFF	TGTGCCAGCAGCTTTTCCGGGACAGGGGCGTTCGCGAACACCGGGGAGCTGTTTTTT
TRBJ2-6	TRBD1	18	TRBV27	.	CASSLAQTGNAGANVLTF	TGTGCCAGCAGTTTGGCTCAGACAGGGAATGCTGGGGCCAACGTCCTGACTTTC
TRBJ2-3	TRBD1	16	TRBV12-5	.	CASGLGDRAFTDTQYF	TGTGCTAGTGGTTTGGGGGACAGGGCCTTCACAGATACGCAGTATTTT
TRBJ2-6	.	16	TRBV6-5	.	CASSYPEGPGANVLTF	TGTGCCAGCAGTTACCCGGAGGGCCCTGGGGCCAACGTCCTGACTTTC
TRBJ2-2	TRBD2	13	TRBV15	once	CAAGVANTGELFF	TGTGCCGCGGGAGTCGCGAACACCGGGGAGCTGTTTTTT
TRBJ1-2	TRBD1	17	TRBV5-4	.	CASSLLGQGARRSGYTF	TGTGCCAGCAGCTTGCTGGGACAGGGGGCGCGTCGGAGCGGCTACACCTTC
TRBJ2-7	TRBD2	11	TRBV10-3	.	CATSGGNEQYF	TGTGCCACTAGCGGGGGGAACGAGCAGTACTTC
TRBJ2-3	.	13	TRBV9	.	CASSLSPEDTQYF	TGTGCCAGCAGTTTATCCCCAGAAGATACGCAGTATTTT
TRBJ2-3	.	15	TRBV9	.	CASSGQGGKADTQYF	TGTGCCAGCAGCGGGCAGGGAGGTAAGGCAGATACGCAGTATTTT
TRBJ2-5	TRBD1	15	TRBV28	.	CASSALTGGAETQYF	TGTGCCAGCAGTGCTCTCACAGGGGGCGCGGAGACCCAGTACTTC
TRBJ2-7	.	12	TRBV18	.	CASSPEAYEQYF	TGTGCCAGCTCACCAGAGGCCTACGAGCAGTACTTC
TRBJ2-5	.	14	TRBV6-4	.	CASSVGGPAETQYF	TGTGCCAGCAGTGTCGGGGGGCCGGCCGAGACCCAGTACTTC
TRBJ1-1	TRBD1	14	TRBV7-8	.	CASSLARQGAKAFF	TGTGCCAGCAGCTTAGCGCGACAGGGGGCAAAAGCTTTCTTT
TRBJ2-1	.	12	TRBV6-1	.	CASRTRTNEQFF	TGTGCCAGCAGAACGAGAACCAATGAGCAGTTCTTC
TRBJ2-7	.	15	TRBV5-8	.	CASSLRSQGSEEQYF	TGTGCCAGCAGCTTAAGGTCACAGGGAAGCGAGGAGCAGTACTTC
TRBJ1-3	.	15	TRBV4-3	.	CASSQGSSPGNTIYF	TGCGCCAGCAGCCAAGGGTCCAGCCCTGGAAACACCATATATTTT
TRBJ2-3	.	15	TRBV7-9	.	CASSLIAGHTDTQYF	TGTGCCAGCAGCTTAATCGCAGGGCACACAGATACGCAGTATTTT
TRBJ2-1	TRBD2	15	TRBV5-6	.	CASSLEAGGHNEQFF	TGTGCCAGCAGCTTGGAGGCGGGGGGCCACAATGAGCAGTTCTTC
TRBJ2-1	TRBD2	16	TRBV28	.	CASSPTRLAGANEQFF	TGTGCCAGCTCCCCCACAAGGCTAGCGGGTGCCAATGAGCAGTTCTTC
TRBJ2-1	.	14	TRBV7-2	once	CASSLRPQGGEQFF	TGTGCCAGCAGCTTACGCCCCCAGGGCGGTGAGCAGTTCTTC
TRBJ1-3	.	12	TRBV10-1	.	CASNGSGNTIYF	TGCGCCAGCAATGGTTCTGGAAACACCATATATTTT
TRBJ2-5	.	13	TRBV10-3	few	CAISSDGQETQYF	TGTGCCATCAGCTCGGACGGCCAAGAGACCCAGTACTTC
TRBJ2-7	TRBD1	15	TRBV5-6	.	CASSLAGTGYYEQYF	TGTGCCAGCAGCTTGGCCGGGACAGGGTACTACGAGCAGTACTTC
TRBJ1-6	.	16	TRBV6-5	.	CASSYSESSYNSPLHF	TGTGCCAGCAGTTACTCGGAAAGCTCCTATAATTCACCCCTCCACTTT
TRBJ2-1	TRBD2	18	TRBV9	.	CASSAPSASGSGGNEQFF	TGTGCCAGCAGCGCCCCTTCCGCTAGCGGGAGTGGGGGCAATGAGCAGTTCTTC
TRBJ2-7	.	15	TRBV11-3	.	CASSLRSQGSEEQYF	TGTGCCAGCAGCTTAAGGTCACAGGGAAGCGAGGAGCAGTACTTC
TRBJ2-2	TRBD2	18	TRBV2	few	CASSEALAGGANTGELFF	TGTGCCAGCAGTGAAGCACTAGCGGGAGGCGCGAACACCGGGGAGCTGTTTTTT
TRBJ2-5	.	13	TRBV5-1	.	CASSAQGLETQYF	TGCGCCAGCAGCGCACAGGGTTTGGAGACCCAGTACTTC
TRBJ1-2	.	13	TRBV9	.	CASSAPGVYGYTF	TGTGCCAGCAGCGCCCCAGGGGTCTACGGCTACACCTTC
TRBJ2-2	.	13	TRBV19	.	CASMVLITGELFF	TGTGCCTCTATGGTCCTAATCACCGGGGAGCTGTTTTTT
TRBJ1-6	.	12	TRBV19	.	CASSIADSPLHF	TGTGCCAGTAGTATCGCCGATTCACCCCTCCACTTT
TRBJ1-5	.	17	TRBV4-2	.	CASSQDQINTGNQPQHF	TGTGCCAGCAGCCAAGATCAGATAAATACTGGCAATCAGCCCCAGCATTTT
TRBJ1-5	.	15	TRBV28	.	CASSPTLTGNQPQHF	TGTGCCAGCAGTCCCACACTGACAGGTAATCAGCCCCAGCATTTT
TRBJ2-6	TRBD2	15	TRBV9	.	CASSAGGGGANVLTF	TGTGCCAGCAGCGCGGGAGGTGGTGGGGCCAACGTCCTGACTTTC
TRBJ2-5	.	16	TRBV7-2	.	CASSLGGGVGGETQYF	TGTGCCAGCAGCTTAGGAGGAGGGGTCGGGGGAGAGACCCAGTACTTC
TRBJ2-7	.	15	TRBV11-2	.	CASSSTPDGPYEQYF	TGTGCCAGCAGCTCGACCCCGGACGGTCCCTACGAGCAGTACTTC
TRBJ2-7	TRBD2	13	TRBV5-4	.	CASRPGLASEQYF	TGTGCCAGCAGACCGGGACTAGCGAGCGAGCAGTACTTC
TRBJ1-5	.	15	TRBV19	.	CASRIRSGSNQPQHF	TGTGCCAGTAGAATACGGAGTGGGAGCAATCAGCCCCAGCATTTT
TRBJ2-7	.	15	TRBV5-6	.	CASSLGQGMGYEQYF	TGTGCCAGCAGCTTGGGTCAGGGGATGGGATACGAGCAGTACTTC